This T cell receptor (beta chain) was recovered during a study of blood T cell repertoires in COVID-19 (dated by TCRdb to the early 2020s). Turning to the overall study: Collaborator samples came from the United States, Italy and Spain and covered acute and convalescent phases of COVID-19. Sample metadata almost always included a de-identified subject ID, COVID-19 status, age in years and sex. HLA class I and class II types, where available, came from metadata supplied by the sample provider rather than from assay-based typing. The material from the prospective study consisted of cDNA or gDNA derived from T cells, B-cell-depleted T cells, or PBMCs. A freely available public database, intended as a resource for researchers studying the immune response to SARS-CoV-2, is where the repertoires were released. The dataset comprised deeply sampled blood TCRbeta repertoires from subjects exposed to, actively infected with, or recovered from COVID-19. Samples were obtained from the ongoing ImmuneRACE study (first 160 participants) and from 1,254 subjects provided by 6 global collaborators.

A remark on this clone: Its cognate antigen has yet to be identified. Per-base qualities were not stored, and no clone one base away is much larger.

One collaborating source in Seattle enrolled patients while the patients were actively infected and followed the patients over time throughout the course of disease. Collaborating institutions collected whole blood in K2EDTA tubes following their own protocols. Collaborator samples were shipped for TCRbeta analysis as frozen whole blood, isolated PBMCs, or DNA extracted from either sample type. Broad study findings and their caveats: How much clinical and demographic metadata was included differed by source and by participant, and the metadata was provided uncurated.

CDR1 SNHLY and CDR2 FYNNEI are derived from the germline V gene. V and J are truncated by 6 bases and 8 bases respectively, leaving an intervening sequence of 11 bases. Inclusive of the bounding cysteine and phenylalanine, the CDR3 is 12 residues long. This entry keeps only the CDR3 DNA: 36 bases, framed from base 1. TCRbeta CDR3 regions were amplified from genomic DNA using the immunoSEQ Assay, a bias-controlled multiplex PCR. The study's processing was this. Nucleated cell counts per sample were estimated from amplification of reference gene primers within the assay. Sequence reads were collapsed and filtered to measure the absolute abundance of every unique TCRbeta CDR3 rearrangement. For each sample, productive Simpson clonality was calculated as the square root of Simpson's diversity index across productive rearrangements. TCRdb retrieved this table from immuneACCESS and kept in-frame rearrangements only. Not all clones are present; in checked studies, unresolved V genes account for under half, and no reason is known for the remainder. The V and J calls and clone size come from that table; D and trimming were worked out from the DNA. The table for this sample lists roughly 390,000 clones; 87% of them were counted only once. The biggest ten clones account for under 11% of the sample.

Source material: peripheral blood. The clonotype was recovered from a woman aged 25-40 years with COVID-19, enrolled during active disease. The rearranged segments are TRBV2 and TRBJ2-1, with TRBD2 perhaps the D gene, on 5 matching bases. The CDR3 here reads CASRPWGDEQFF. The DNA reads TGTGCCAGCAGGCCTTGGGGAGATGAGCAGTTCTTC. The CDR3 plus the reference TRBV2 and TRBJ2-1 genes for the other parts give the full variable domain: EPEVTQTPSHQVTQMGQEVILRCVPISNHLYFYWYRQILGQKVEFLVSFYNNEISEKSEIFDDQFSVERPDGSNFTLKIRSTKLEDSAMYFCASRPWGDEQFFGPGTRLTVL.